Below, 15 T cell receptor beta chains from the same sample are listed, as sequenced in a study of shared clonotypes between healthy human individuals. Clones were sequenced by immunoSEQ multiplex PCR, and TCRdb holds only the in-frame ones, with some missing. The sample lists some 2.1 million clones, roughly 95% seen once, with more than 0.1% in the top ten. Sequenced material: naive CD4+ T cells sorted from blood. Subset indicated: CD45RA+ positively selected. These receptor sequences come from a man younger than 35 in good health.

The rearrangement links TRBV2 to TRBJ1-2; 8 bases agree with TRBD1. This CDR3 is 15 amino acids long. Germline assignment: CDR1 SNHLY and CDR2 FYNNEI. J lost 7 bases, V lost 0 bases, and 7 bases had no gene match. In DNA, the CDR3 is TGTGCCAGCAGTGAAGCTGGCAGGGGGCTCAGTGGCTACACCTTC. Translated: CASSEAGRGLSGYTF.

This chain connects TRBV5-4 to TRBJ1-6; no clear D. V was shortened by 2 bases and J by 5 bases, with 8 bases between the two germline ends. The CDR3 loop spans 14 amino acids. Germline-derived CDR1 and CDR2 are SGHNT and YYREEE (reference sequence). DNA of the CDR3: TGTGCCAGCAGCTTAGTTGGGGATAATTCACCCCTCCACTTT. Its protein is CASSLVGDNSPLHF.

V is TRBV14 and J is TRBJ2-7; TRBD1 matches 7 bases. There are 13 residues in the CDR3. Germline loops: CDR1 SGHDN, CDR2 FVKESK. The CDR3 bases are TGTGTACGGTACAGGGGATTATCCTACGAGCAGTACTTC. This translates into CVRYRGLSYEQYF.

CDR3 amino acids: CAISEAIQMPTTDTQYF. CDR3 nucleotide sequence: TGTGCCATCAGTGAGGCGATTCAAATGCCCACCACAGATACGCAGTATTTT. V gene TRBV10-3 combines with J gene TRBJ2-3; D is ambiguous. Germline lookup yields CDR1 ENHRY and CDR2 SYGVKD. V shed 2 bases and J shed 2 bases, with 17 bases lying between them. This CDR3 has 17 amino acids.

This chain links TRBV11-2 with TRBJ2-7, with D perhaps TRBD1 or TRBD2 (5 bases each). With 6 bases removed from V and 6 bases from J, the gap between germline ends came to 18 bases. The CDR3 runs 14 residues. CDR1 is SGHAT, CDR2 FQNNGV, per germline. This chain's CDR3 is CASRPTGTAFEQYF. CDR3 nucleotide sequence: TGTGCCAGCAGGCCTACCGGGACCGCCTTCGAGCAGTACTTC.

The CDR3 DNA is TGCGCCAGCGGGACAGGGAACAATGAGCAGTTCTTC. The encoded protein is CASGTGNNEQFF. The chain links TRBV10-1 to TRBJ2-1; 9 nucleotides match TRBD1. V shed 8 bases, J shed 5 bases, and the junction held 1 base outside the gene matches. Germline loops: CDR1 WNHNN, CDR2 SYGVQD (reference sequence). The length of the CDR3 is 12 residues.

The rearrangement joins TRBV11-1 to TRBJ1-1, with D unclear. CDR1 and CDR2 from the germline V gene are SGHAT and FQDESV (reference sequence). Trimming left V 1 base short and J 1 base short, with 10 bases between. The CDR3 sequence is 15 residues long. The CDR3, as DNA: TGTGCCAGCAGCTTAGATCGCAGGCCGAACACTGAAGCTTTCTTT. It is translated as CASSLDRRPNTEAFF.

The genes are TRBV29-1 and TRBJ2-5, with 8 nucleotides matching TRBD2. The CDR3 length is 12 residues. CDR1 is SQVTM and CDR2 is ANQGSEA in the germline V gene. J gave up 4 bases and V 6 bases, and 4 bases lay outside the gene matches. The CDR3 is CSVGGLGETQYF. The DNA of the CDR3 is TGCAGCGTGGGGGGACTAGGAGAGACCCAGTACTTC.

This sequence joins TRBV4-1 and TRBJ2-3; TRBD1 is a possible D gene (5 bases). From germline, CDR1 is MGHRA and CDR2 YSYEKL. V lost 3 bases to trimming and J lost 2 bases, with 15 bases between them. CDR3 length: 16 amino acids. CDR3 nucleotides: TGCGCCAGCAGCCAGAGGCAGGGAAAGATCACAGATACGCAGTATTTT. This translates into CASSQRQGKITDTQYF.

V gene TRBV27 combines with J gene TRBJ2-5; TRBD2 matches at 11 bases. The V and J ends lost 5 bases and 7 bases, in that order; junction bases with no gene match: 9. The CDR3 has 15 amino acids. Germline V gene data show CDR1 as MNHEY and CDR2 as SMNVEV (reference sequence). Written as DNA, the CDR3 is TGTGCCAGCAGTCCCGCTAGCGGGGGGAAGCGGACCCAGTACTTC. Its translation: CASSPASGGKRTQYF.

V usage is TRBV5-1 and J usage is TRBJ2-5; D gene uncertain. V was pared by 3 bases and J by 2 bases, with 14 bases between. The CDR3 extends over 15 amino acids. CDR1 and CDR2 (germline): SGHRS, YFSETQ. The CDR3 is CASSSGQRQQETQYF. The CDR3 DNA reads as TGCGCCAGCAGCTCCGGCCAAAGGCAACAAGAGACCCAGTACTTC.

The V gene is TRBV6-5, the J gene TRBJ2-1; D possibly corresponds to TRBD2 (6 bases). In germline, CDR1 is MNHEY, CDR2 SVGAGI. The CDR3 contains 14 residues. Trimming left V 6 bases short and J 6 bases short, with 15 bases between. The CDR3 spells CASRNLGGSNEQFF. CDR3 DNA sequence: TGTGCCAGCAGGAACCTCGGAGGGTCCAATGAGCAGTTCTTC.

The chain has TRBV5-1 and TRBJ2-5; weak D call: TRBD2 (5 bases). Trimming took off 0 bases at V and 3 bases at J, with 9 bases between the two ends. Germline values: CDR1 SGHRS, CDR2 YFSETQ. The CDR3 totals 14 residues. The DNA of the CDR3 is TGCGCCAGCAGCTTGGTTACCGGGGAAGAGACCCAGTACTTC. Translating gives CASSLVTGEETQYF.

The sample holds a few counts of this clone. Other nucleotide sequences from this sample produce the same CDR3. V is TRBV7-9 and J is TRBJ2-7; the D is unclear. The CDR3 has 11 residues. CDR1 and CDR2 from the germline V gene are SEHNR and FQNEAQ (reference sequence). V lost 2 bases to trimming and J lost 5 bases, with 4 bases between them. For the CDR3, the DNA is TGTGCCAGCAGCTTATTCAACGAGCAGTACTTC. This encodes CASSLFNEQYF. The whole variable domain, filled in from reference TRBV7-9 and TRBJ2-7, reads DTGVSQNPRHKITKRGQNVTFRCDPISEHNRLYWYRQTLGQGPEFLTYFQNEAQLEKSRLLSDRFSAERPKGSFSTLEIQRTEQGDSAMYLCASSLFNEQYFGPGTRLTVT.

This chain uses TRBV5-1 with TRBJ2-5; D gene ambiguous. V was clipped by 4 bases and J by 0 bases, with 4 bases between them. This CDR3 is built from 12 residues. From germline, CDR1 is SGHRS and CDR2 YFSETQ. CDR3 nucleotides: TGCGCCAGCAGCAACTACCAAGAGACCCAGTACTTC. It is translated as CASSNYQETQYF.